These T cell receptor beta chains were read from a single sample in a study of metastatic and nonmetastatic thyroid tumors. TCRdb recomputed clones from the PCR reads via MiXCR. The sample consists of roughly 30,000 clones, about 18% of them appearing once. The sequenced sample consisted of blood. These receptors were obtained from a female donor with papillary thyroid cancer or a benign thyroid nodule (not recorded which). Some clones in this sample may be carry-over from other donors' samples. The conserved cysteine and the conserved F or W are not part of the CDR3 here.

V	J	CDR3
TRBV28	TRBJ2-7	ASSGERAHEQY
TRBV6-1	TRBJ2-7	ASSEGSVRTYEQY
TRBV7-3	TRBJ2-6	ASSSIIGGGANVLT
TRBV15	TRBJ2-3	ATSRDALYTDTQY
TRBV7-2	TRBJ2-1	ASSLAVEQF
TRBV19	TRBJ2-7	ASSMYQGTSEQY
TRBV19	TRBJ2-7	ASSMVSSSSYEQY
TRBV19	TRBJ1-2	ASTTGQGKDGYT
TRBV12-3/TRBV12-4	TRBJ1-6	ASKLGQVGSPLH
TRBV9	TRBJ2-7	ASSLPYEQY
TRBV7-6	TRBJ1-5	ASSLADSSNQPQH
TRBV20-1	TRBJ1-2	SASVGTGRLYGYT
TRBV28	TRBJ1-2	ASSPPGGASPYGYT
TRBV5-8	TRBJ1-3	ASSFPLGGPGNTIY
TRBV28	TRBJ2-5	ASSPRGVGQETQY
TRBV9	TRBJ1-2	ASSASDRADYGYT
TRBV11-1	TRBJ2-6	ASSTGQLPGANVLT
TRBV20-1	TRBJ2-7	SASFDTVGTYAPYEQY
TRBV6-2/TRBV6-3	TRBJ2-1	ASYALGGGRDAGYNEQF
TRBV6-1	TRBJ2-7	ASRNRGDSYEQY
TRBV20-1	TRBJ2-5	SAIPLQPPGETQY
TRBV24-1	TRBJ2-1	ATSTGSSSEQF
TRBV11-2	TRBJ2-7	ASSLDRDRAPEQY
TRBV9	TRBJ2-6	ASSVNLGDSSGANVLT
TRBV29-1	TRBJ2-5	SVPGLRGSGGFGETQY
TRBV20-1	TRBJ2-7	SARDHGGSSYEQY
TRBV6-1	TRBJ2-3	ASSDASPGVATQY
TRBV28	TRBJ2-7	ASSPPGLGGHEQY
TRBV20-1	TRBJ2-2	SAVQGINTGELF